The next 10 T cell receptor beta chains were all read from a single sample in a study of early T cells in non-severe SARS-CoV-2 infection. MiXCR, applied by TCRdb to the 5' RACE reads, yields one record per CDR3 protein. The data hold 30,000 to 40,000 distinct CDR3 sequences, with 9% observed a single time. What was sequenced was whole blood. The receptor source for this set is an adult who was a healthcare worker with PCR-confirmed SARS-CoV-2 infection or an uninfected control (not recorded which).

This clonotype was found many times. This rearrangement joins TRBV7-9 to TRBJ1-4; tentative D call: TRBD1 (6 bases). In germline, CDR1 is SEHNR, CDR2 FQNEAQ (reference sequence). The V gene lost 5 bases and the J gene lost 1 base, with 11 bases spanning the gap. The CDR3 spans 15 residues. CDR3 loop: CASSRGGGTNEKLFF. CDR3 sequence (DNA): TGTGCCAGCAGCCGAGGAGGGGGAACTAATGAAAAACTGTTTTTT.

This sequence joins TRBV27 and TRBJ2-3; 7 bases match TRBD2. The CDR3 extends over 17 amino acids. Germline V lookup: CDR1 MNHEY, CDR2 SMNVEV (reference sequence). With V trimmed by 2 bases and J by 2 bases, 10 bases remained unmatched. Here the CDR3 reads CASSLIGPGGNTDTQYF. DNA for the CDR3: TGTGCCAGCAGTTTAATCGGGCCGGGGGGAAACACAGATACGCAGTATTTT.

This clonotype was counted between two and nine times. V is TRBV2 and J is TRBJ2-6; D not resolved. V was pared by 0 bases and J by 2 bases, with 8 bases between. The CDR3 runs to 16 residues. CDR1 and CDR2 (germline): SNHLY, FYNNEI. CDR3 sequence: CASSEADGAGANVLTF. In nucleotides, the CDR3 is TGTGCCAGCAGTGAAGCGGACGGTGCTGGGGCCAACGTCCTGACTTTC.

The chain employs TRBV29-1 and TRBJ2-3; 7 bases align to TRBD2. Germline V gene lookup returns CDR1 SQVTM and CDR2 ANQGSEA. The junction had 1 base not matched to a gene; V was cut back by 4 bases and J by 0 bases. The CDR3 spans 13 residues. The CDR3 sequence is CSVVSGSTDTQYF. Here the CDR3 DNA reads TGCAGCGTTGTTAGCGGGAGCACAGATACGCAGTATTTT.

This clonotype was counted ten times or more. This CDR3 is CASSDDRLRGYTF. Written as DNA, the CDR3 is TGTGCCAGCAGCGATGACAGGCTCCGGGGCTACACCTTC. The chain links TRBV5-4 to TRBJ1-2; perhaps TRBD1 as D (6 bases). CDR1 is SGHNT and CDR2 is YYREEE in the germline V gene (reference sequence). V lost 4 bases, J lost 8 bases, and 15 bases lay in between. The CDR3 is 13 amino acids. Full variable domain (rest looked up from reference TRBV5-4 and TRBJ1-2): ETGVTQSPTHLIKTRGQQVTLRCSSQSGHNTVSWYQQALGQGPQFIFQYYREEENGRGNFPPRFSGLQFPNYSSELNVNALELDDSALYLCASSDDRLRGYTFGSGTRLTVV.

This clonotype came up a few times. This chain joins TRBV4-3 and TRBJ1-4; D gene unclear. The V gene's germline CDR1 is LGHNA and CDR2 YSLEER. This CDR3 region has 16 residues. Between the trimmed V and J ends, which lost 4 bases and 5 bases, there was a span of 17 bases. This chain's CDR3 is CASSLEMGMVNEKLFF. The CDR3 DNA follows: TGCGCCAGCAGCCTTGAGATGGGGATGGTCAATGAAAAACTGTTTTTT.

This clonotype was counted many times. This rearrangement joins TRBV5-1 to TRBJ2-3, with D uncertain. CDR3 length: 16 amino acids. The ends were cut back, 1 base at V and 0 bases at J, with 12 bases in the middle. CDR1 and CDR2 from the germline V gene are SGHRS and YFSETQ. The CDR3 spells CASSLRDVASTDTQYF. The CDR3 bases are TGCGCCAGCAGCTTGCGTGACGTAGCTAGCACAGATACGCAGTATTTT.

The chain joins TRBV20-1 to TRBJ2-7; 8 bases are shared with TRBD1. This CDR3 has 11 amino acids. CDR1 is DFQATT and CDR2 is SNEGSKA in the germline V gene (reference sequence). The chain's CDR3 is CSADRAYEQYF. The CDR3 nucleotides are TGCAGCGCGGACAGGGCCTACGAGCAGTACTTC.

Within the sample, this clonotype is medium-sized. This chain uses TRBV30 with TRBJ2-7, with D unresolved. Trimming took off 2 bases at V and 6 bases at J, with 14 bases between the two ends. Germline V gene sequence: CDR1 GTSNPN, CDR2 SVGIG (reference sequence). This CDR3 region has 13 residues. CDR3 DNA sequence: TGTGCCTGGAGTCGTACCAAGGAAGGCGAGCAGTACTTC. Its translation: CAWSRTKEGEQYF.

This clonotype came up many times. V is TRBV2 and J is TRBJ2-6; D is uncertain. With 4 bases removed from V and 0 bases from J, the gap between germline ends came to 4 bases. CDR1 and CDR2 (germline): SNHLY, FYNNEI. The CDR3 runs to 14 residues. Written as DNA, the CDR3 is TGTGCCAGCAGTGGCGACTCTGGGGCCAACGTCCTGACTTTC. It encodes CASSGDSGANVLTF.